This TCR beta chain was identified during a study of blood T cells in healthy people across ages. To note about this clonotype: Antigen unknown.

Trimming stripped 5 bases from V and 4 bases from J, with 11 bases between. The CDR3 is made up of 13 amino acids. Germline V gene data show CDR1 as GTSNPN and CDR2 as SVGIG (reference sequence). Broader study findings: Roughly linear age-related decline in beta diversity appeared, significant by age approximately 41.

The second PCR ran roughly 6 to 11 cycles with a sample-barcoded 5' primer and J-beta primers. The template-switch adaptor, which had 12 random nucleotides, put a tag on each cDNA molecule. One entry per CDR3 protein, called by TCRdb with MiXCR from the 5' RACE reads. This sample has hundreds of thousands of distinct CDR3 sequences; about 21% occur once, and the top ten carry 3.5% to 4%. The receptor was isolated from a man aged 70 or older in good health. The chain uses TRBV30 and TRBJ1-4, with D possibly matching TRBD1 (6 bases). The specimen was blood. The CDR3 bases are TGTGCCTGGGAGAGGGGGTATAATGAAAAACTGTTTTTT. As protein: CAWERGYNEKLFF.